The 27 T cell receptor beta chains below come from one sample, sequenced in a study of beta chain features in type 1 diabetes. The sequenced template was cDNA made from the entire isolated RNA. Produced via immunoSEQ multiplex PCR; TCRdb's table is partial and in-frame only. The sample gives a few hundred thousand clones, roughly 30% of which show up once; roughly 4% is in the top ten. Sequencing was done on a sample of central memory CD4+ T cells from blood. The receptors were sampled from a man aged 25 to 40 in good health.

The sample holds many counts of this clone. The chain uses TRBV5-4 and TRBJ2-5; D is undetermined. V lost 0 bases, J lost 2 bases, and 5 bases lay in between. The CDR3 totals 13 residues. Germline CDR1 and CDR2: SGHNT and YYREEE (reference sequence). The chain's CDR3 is CASSLALQETQYF. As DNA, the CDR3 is TGTGCCAGCAGCTTGGCGCTACAAGAGACCCAGTACTTC.

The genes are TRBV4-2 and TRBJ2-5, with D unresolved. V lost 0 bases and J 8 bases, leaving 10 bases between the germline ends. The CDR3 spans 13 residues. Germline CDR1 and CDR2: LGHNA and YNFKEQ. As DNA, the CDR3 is TGTGCCAGCAGCCAAGAGGGCCCGAGAACCCAGTACTTC. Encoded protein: CASSQEGPRTQYF.

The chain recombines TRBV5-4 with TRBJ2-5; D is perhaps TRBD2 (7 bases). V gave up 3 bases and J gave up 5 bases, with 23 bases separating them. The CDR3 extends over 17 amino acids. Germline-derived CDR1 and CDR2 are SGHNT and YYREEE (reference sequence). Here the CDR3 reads CASSSRGRGASGETQYF. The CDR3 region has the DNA TGTGCCAGCAGCTCACGAGGGAGGGGGGCCTCGGGTGAGACCCAGTACTTC.

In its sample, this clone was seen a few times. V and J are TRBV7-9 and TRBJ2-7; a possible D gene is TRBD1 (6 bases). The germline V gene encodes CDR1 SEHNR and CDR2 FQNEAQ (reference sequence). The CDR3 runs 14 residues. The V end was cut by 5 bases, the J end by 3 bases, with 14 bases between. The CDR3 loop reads CASSLKGQFYEQYF. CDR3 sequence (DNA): TGTGCCAGCAGCCTCAAAGGACAGTTCTACGAGCAGTACTTC. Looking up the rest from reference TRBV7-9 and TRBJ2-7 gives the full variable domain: DTGVSQNPRHKITKRGQNVTFRCDPISEHNRLYWYRQTLGQGPEFLTYFQNEAQLEKSRLLSDRFSAERPKGSFSTLEIQRTEQGDSAMYLCASSLKGQFYEQYFGPGTRLTVT.

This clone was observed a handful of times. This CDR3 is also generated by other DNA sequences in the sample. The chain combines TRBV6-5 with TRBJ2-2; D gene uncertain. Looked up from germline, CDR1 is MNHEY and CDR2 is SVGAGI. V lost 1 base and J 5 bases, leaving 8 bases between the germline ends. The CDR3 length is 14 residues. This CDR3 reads CASSYWASTGELFF. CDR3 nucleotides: TGTGCCAGCAGTTACTGGGCCTCGACCGGGGAGCTGTTTTTT.

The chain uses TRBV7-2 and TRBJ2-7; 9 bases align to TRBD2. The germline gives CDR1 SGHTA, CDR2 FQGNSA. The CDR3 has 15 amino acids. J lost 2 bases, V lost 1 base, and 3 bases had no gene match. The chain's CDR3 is CASSLERLAAYEQYF. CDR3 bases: TGTGCCAGCAGCTTAGAACGACTAGCGGCCTACGAGCAGTACTTC. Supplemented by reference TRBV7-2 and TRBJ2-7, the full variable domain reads GAGVSQSPSNKVTEKGKDVELRCDPISGHTALYWYRQSLGQGLEFLIYFQGNSAPDKSGLPSDRFSAERTGGSVSTLTIQRTQQEDSAVYLCASSLERLAAYEQYFGPGTRLTVT.

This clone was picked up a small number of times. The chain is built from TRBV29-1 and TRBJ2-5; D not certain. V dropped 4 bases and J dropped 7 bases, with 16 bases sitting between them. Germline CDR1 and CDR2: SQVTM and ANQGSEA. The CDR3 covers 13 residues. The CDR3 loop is CSVGGRTVRTQYF. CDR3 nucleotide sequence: TGCAGCGTTGGAGGACGTACCGTGCGGACCCAGTACTTC.

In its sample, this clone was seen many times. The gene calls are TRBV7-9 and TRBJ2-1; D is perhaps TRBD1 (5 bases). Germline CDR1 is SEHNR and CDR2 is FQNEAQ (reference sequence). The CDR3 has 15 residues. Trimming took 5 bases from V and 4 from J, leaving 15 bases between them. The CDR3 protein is CASSPTRGSYNEQFF. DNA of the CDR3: TGTGCCAGCAGCCCTACAAGGGGCTCTTACAATGAGCAGTTCTTC.

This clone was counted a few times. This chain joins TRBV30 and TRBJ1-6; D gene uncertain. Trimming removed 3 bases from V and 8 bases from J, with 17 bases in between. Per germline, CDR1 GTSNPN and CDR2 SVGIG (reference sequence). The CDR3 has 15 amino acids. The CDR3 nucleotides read TGTGCCTGGAGCAACGGTCGCGAGCGGGATTCACCCCTCCACTTT. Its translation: CAWSNGRERDSPLHF.

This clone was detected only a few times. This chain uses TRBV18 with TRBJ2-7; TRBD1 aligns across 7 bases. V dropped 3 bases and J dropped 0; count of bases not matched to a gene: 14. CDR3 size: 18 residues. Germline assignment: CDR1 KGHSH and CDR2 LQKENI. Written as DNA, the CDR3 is TGTGCCAGCTCACCCCTCCCCCCGGTACAGGGGAGCTCCTACGAGCAGTACTTC. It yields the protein CASSPLPPVQGSSYEQYF.

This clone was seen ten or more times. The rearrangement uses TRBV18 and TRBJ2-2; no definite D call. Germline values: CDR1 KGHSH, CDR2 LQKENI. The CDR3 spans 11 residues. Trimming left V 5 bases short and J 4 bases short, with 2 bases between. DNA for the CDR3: TGTGCCAGCTCATTCACCGGGGAGCTGTTTTTT. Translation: CASSFTGELFF.

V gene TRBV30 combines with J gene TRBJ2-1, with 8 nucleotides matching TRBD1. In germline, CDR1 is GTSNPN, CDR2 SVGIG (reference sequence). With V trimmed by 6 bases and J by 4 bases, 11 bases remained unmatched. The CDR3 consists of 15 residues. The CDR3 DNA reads TGTGCCTGCCCGACCGGGACAGGTGTTTACAATGAGCAGTTCTTC. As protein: CACPTGTGVYNEQFF.

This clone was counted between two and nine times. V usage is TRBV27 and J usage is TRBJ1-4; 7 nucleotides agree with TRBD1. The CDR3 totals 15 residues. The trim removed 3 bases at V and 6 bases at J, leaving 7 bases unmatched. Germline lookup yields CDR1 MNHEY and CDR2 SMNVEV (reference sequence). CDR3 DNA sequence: TGTGCCAGCAGTTTCCAGGGGGAACTCTATGAAAAACTGTTTTTT. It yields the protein CASSFQGELYEKLFF. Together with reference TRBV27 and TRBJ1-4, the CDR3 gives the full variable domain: EAQVTQNPRYLITVTGKKLTVTCSQNMNHEYMSWYRQDPGLGLRQIYYSMNVEVTDKGDVPEGYKVSRKEKRNFPLILESPSPNQTSLYFCASSFQGELYEKLFFGSGTQLSVL.

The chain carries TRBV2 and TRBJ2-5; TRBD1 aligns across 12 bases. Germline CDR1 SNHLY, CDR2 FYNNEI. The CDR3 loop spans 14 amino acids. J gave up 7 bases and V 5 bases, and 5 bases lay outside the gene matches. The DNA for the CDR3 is TGTGCCAGCAGTCGGGACAGGGGGCGCTGGACCCAGTACTTC. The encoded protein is CASSRDRGRWTQYF.

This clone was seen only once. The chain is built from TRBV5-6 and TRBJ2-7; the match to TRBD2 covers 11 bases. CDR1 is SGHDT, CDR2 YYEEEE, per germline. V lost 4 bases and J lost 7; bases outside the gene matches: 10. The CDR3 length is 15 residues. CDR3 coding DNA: TGTGCCAGCAGCGCACTAGCGGGGGACTTGTGGGAGCAGTACTTC. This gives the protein CASSALAGDLWEQYF.

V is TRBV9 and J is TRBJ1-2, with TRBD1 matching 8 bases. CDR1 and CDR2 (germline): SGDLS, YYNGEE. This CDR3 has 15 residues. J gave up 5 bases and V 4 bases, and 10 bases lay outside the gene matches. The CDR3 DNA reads TGTGCCAGCAGCTCCCGAGCGACAGGGGTGTATGGCTACACCTTC. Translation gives CASSSRATGVYGYTF.

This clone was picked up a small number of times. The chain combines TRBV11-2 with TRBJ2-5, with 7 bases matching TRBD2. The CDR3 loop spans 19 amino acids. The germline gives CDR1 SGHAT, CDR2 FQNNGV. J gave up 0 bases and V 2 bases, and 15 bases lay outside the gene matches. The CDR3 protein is CASSLYRWASGGDQETQYF. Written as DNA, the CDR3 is TGTGCCAGCAGCTTATATCGTTGGGCTAGCGGAGGTGACCAAGAGACCCAGTACTTC. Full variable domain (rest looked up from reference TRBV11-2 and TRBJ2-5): EAGVAQSPRYKIIEKRQSVAFWCNPISGHATLYWYQQILGQGPKLLIQFQNNGVVDDSQLPKDRFSAERLKGVDSTLKIQPAKLEDSAVYLCASSLYRWASGGDQETQYFGPGTRLLVL.

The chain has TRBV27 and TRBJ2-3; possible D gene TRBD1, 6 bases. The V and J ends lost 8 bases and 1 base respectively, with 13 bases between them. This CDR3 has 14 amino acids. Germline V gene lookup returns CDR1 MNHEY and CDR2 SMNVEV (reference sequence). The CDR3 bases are TGTGCCAGCCATTGGACAGCCCGCACAGATACGCAGTATTTT. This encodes CASHWTARTDTQYF.

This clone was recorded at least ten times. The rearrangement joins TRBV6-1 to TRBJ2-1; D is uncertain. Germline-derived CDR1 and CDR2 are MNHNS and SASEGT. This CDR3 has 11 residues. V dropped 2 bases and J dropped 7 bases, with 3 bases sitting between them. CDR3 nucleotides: TGTGCCAGCAGTGAATTGAATGAGCAGTTCTTC. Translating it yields CASSELNEQFF.

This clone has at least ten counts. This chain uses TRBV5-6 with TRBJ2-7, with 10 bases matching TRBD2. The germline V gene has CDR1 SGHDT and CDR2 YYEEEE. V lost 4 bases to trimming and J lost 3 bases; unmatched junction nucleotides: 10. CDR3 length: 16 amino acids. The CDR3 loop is CASSEGWGLASYEQYF. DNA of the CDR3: TGTGCCAGCAGCGAGGGCTGGGGACTAGCGAGCTACGAGCAGTACTTC.

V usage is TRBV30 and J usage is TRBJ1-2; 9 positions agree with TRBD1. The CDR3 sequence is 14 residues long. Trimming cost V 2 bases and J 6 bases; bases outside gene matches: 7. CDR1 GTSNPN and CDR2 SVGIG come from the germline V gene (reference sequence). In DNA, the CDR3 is TGTGCCTGGAGTCCTTTGGGACAGGGCCATGGCTACACCTTC. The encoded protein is CAWSPLGQGHGYTF.

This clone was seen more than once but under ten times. DNA of the CDR3: TGTGCCTGGAGTGTACCCTCGCAGGGCGACACTGAAGCTTTCTTT. It encodes CAWSVPSQGDTEAFF. The rearrangement uses TRBV30 and TRBJ1-1; perhaps TRBD1 as D (5 bases). Trimming took off 0 bases at V and 3 bases at J, with 14 bases between the two ends. CDR1 and CDR2 (germline): GTSNPN, SVGIG (reference sequence). This CDR3 spans 15 amino acids.

Written as DNA, the CDR3 is TGTGCCAGCAGTGAAAGGGACTTGGATGGCTACACCTTC. Protein sequence: CASSERDLDGYTF. The V gene is TRBV2, the J gene TRBJ1-2; a weak D match, TRBD1 (5 bases). Germline V lookup: CDR1 SNHLY, CDR2 FYNNEI. The V end lost 2 bases, the J end lost 6 bases, and 10 bases lay between the germline ends. This CDR3 is built from 13 residues.

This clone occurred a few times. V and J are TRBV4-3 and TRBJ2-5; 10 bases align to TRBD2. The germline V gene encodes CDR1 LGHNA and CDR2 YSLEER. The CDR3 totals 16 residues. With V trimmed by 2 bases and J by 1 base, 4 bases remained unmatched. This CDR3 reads CASSQRAGGSQETQYF. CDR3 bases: TGCGCCAGCAGCCAACGAGCGGGAGGGTCCCAAGAGACCCAGTACTTC.

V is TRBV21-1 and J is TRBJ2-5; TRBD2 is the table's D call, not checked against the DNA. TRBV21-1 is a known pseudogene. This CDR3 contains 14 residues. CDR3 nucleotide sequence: TGTGCCAGCAGCAGGGCTAGCGGGGAAGAGACCCAGTACTTC. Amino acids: CASSRASGEETQYF.

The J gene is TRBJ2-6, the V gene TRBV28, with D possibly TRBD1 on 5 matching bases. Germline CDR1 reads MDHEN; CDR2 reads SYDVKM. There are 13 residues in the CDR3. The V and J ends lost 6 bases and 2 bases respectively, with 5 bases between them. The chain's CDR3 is CASRTAGANVLTF. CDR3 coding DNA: TGTGCCAGCAGGACAGCTGGGGCCAACGTCCTGACTTTC.

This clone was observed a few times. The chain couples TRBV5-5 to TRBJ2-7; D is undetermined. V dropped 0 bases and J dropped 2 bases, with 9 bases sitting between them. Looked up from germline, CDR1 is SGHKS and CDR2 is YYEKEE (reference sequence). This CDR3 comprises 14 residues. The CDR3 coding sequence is TGTGCCAGCAGCTTGGAACCCGGAGCCTACGAGCAGTACTTC. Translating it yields CASSLEPGAYEQYF.